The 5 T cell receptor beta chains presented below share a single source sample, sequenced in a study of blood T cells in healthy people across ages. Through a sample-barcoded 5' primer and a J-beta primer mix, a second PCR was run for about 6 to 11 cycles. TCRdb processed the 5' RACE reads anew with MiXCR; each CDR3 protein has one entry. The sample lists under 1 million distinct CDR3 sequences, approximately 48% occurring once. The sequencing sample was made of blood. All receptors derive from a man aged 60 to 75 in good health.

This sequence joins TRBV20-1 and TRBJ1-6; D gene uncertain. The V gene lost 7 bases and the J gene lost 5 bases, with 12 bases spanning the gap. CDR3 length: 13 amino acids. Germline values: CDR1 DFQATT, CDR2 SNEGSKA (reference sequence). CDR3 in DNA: TGCAGTGTTCCGGCCGCTCATAATTCACCCCTCCACTTT. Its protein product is CSVPAAHNSPLHF.

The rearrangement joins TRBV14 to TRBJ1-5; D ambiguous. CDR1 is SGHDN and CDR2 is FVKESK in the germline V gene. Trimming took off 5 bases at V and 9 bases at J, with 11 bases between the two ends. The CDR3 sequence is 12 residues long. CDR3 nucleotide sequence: TGTGCCAGCAGCTTCCCCCTGGGGCCCCAGCATTTT. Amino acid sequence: CASSFPLGPQHF.

The CDR3 loop is CATSFAGTGGDTQYF. The CDR3 coding sequence is TGTGCCACCAGTTTTGCCGGGACAGGGGGGGATACGCAGTATTTT. The chain links TRBV24-1 to TRBJ2-3, with 11 bases identical to TRBD1. Losses at the gene ends were 6 bases for V and 6 bases for J; bases not matched to a gene: 7. This CDR3 is built from 15 residues. Germline V gives CDR1 KGHDR, CDR2 SFDVKD.

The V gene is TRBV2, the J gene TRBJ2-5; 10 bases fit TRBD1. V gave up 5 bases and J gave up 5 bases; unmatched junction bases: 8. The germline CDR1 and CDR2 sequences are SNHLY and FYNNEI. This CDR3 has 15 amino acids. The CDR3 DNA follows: TGTGCCAGCAGTCCCAGGACAGGGGGGAGGGAGACCCAGTACTTC. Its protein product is CASSPRTGGRETQYF.

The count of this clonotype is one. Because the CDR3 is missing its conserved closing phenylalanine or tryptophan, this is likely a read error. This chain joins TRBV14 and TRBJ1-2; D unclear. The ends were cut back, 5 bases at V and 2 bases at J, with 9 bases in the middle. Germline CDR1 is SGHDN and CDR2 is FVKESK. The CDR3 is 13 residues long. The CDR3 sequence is CASSKNDNYGYTS. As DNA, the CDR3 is TGTGCCAGCAGCAAAAACGACAACTATGGCTACACCTCC.